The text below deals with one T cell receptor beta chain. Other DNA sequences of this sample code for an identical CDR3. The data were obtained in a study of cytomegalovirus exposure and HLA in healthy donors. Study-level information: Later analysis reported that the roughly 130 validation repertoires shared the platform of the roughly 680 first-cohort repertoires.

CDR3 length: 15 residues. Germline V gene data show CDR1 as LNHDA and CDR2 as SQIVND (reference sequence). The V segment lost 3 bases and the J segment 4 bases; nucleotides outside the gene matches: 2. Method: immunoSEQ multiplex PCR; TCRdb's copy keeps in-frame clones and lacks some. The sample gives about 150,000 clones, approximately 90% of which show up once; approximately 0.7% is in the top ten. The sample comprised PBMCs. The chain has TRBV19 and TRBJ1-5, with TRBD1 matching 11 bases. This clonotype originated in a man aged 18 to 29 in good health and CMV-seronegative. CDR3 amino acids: CASSIGTGGNQPQHF. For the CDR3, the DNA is TGTGCCAGTAGTATCGGGACAGGGGGGAATCAGCCCCAGCATTTT.